This T cell receptor beta chain comes out of a study of blood T cell repertoires in COVID-19. Overall study context: PBMCs, B-cell-depleted T cells, or T cells were the source of the cDNA or gDNA that made up the material.

CDR3 length equals 13 residues. V was trimmed by 10 bases and J by 5 bases, leaving 14 bases between them. Germline assignment: CDR1 LNHDA and CDR2 SQIVND (reference sequence). The cohort comprised adults aged about 18 to 89 years residing in 20 to 25 US areas. Cohort 3 recovered donors had two negative PCRs, clearance, or symptom resolution. Clones were sequenced by immunoSEQ multiplex PCR, and TCRdb holds only the in-frame ones, with some missing. Seen here are some 310,000 clones, about 90% observed once, and the top ten hold almost 9.5%. The sequence was obtained from a woman aged 25 to 45 who had recovered from COVID-19. Sequencing was done on a sample of PBMCs or T cells enriched from blood (not recorded which). The V and J genes are TRBV19 and TRBJ1-4; possibly TRBD1 for D (6 bases). CDR3 sequence (DNA): TGTGCCACTAAGACCACAGGGAATGAAAAACTGTTTTTT. It yields the protein CATKTTGNEKLFF.